The clone carrying this T cell receptor beta chain was counted between two and nine times. Its specificity is unknown. The record originates from a study of T-cell memory formation after mild COVID-19. Study as a whole: Among the donors, TCR clusters were largely specific to each donor. Findings and limits, study-wide: Pre-infection memory already had some responding clones, implying cross-reactive memory joined.

Constant-segment-primed 5'RACE gave TCR alpha and TCR beta cDNA libraries with sample barcodes and UMIs. TCRdb re-derived calls from the 5' RACE reads in MiXCR, one entry per CDR3 protein. The table includes roughly 560,000 distinct CDR3 sequences, 20% detected once. This CDR3 comprises 17 residues. The V segment lost 4 bases and the J segment 2 bases; nucleotides outside the gene matches: 12. Per the germline V gene, CDR1 is SGHKS and CDR2 is YYEKEE (reference sequence). This rearrangement joins TRBV5-5 to TRBJ2-5; 9 nucleotides agree with TRBD2. The sequenced material came from PBMCs or a T cell subset sorted from them (not recorded which). The sequence was obtained from an adult woman who had mild COVID-19 (a few samples of this study predate the infection). Cell type and time point are not known. CDR3 protein: CASSGGLARLGQETQYF. The CDR3 DNA reads TGTGCCAGCAGCGGCGGACTAGCGCGTTTGGGTCAAGAGACCCAGTACTTC.